The next 22 T cell receptor beta chains were all read from a single sample in a study of T cell repertoires in cytomegalovirus infection. TCRdb re-analysed the reads in MiXCR, keeping a single row per CDR3 protein. Of 200,000 to 300,000 distinct CDR3 sequences in the sample, roughly an eighth are singletons; the top ten hold 8.5% to 9%. The material sequenced was PBMCs. These receptors were taken from a human donor in good health (CMV status not recorded). Some clones in this sample may be carry-over from other donors' samples.

There are many counts of this clonotype. One end of the junction does not line up with germline, which may come from a read error. This chain connects TRBV7-2 to TRBJ2-3; TRBD1 aligns across 8 bases. Germline CDR1 is SGHTA and CDR2 is FQGNSA. This CDR3 contains 18 residues. The CDR3 DNA reads TGTGCCAGCAGCCGAACCGACAGGGGCGCCTCCAACACATATACGCAGTATTTT. Its translation: CASSRTDRGASNTYTQYF.

This clonotype was detected ten times or more. The J gene is TRBJ2-3, the V gene TRBV5-1; 8 bases are a match to TRBD2. The V gene end was trimmed by 9 bases and the J gene end by 10 bases; junction bases not matched to a gene: 13. CDR1 and CDR2 (germline): SGHRS, YFSETQ. The CDR3 is 13 amino acids. As DNA, the CDR3 is TGCGCCACGAGCGGGGGCCCACCGACCCCGCAGTATTTT. Its protein product is CATSGGPPTPQYF.

V usage is TRBV4-3 and J usage is TRBJ1-2; 7 nucleotides match TRBD1. In germline, CDR1 is LGHNA, CDR2 YSLEER. The CDR3 consists of 15 residues. V was clipped by 3 bases and J by 3 bases; unmatched bases: 7. The CDR3: CASSHDRQGDYGYTF. CDR3 nucleotides: TGCGCCAGCAGCCATGACCGTCAGGGGGACTATGGCTACACCTTC.

This clonotype has just a few counts. This chain uses TRBV18 with TRBJ1-5; no firm D call. Germline V gives CDR1 KGHSH, CDR2 LQKENI. V was pared by 6 bases and J by 0 bases, with 12 bases between. This CDR3 spans 15 amino acids. CDR3 nucleotides: TGTGCCAGCTCTCCAGATGGTATTAGCAATCAGCCCCAGCATTTT. Its protein product is CASSPDGISNQPQHF.

This clonotype was observed many times. The genes are TRBV28 and TRBJ2-7; D may match TRBD1 or TRBD2 (7 bases each). This CDR3 has 15 residues. Germline V CDR1 and CDR2: MDHEN, SYDVKM. V gave up 7 bases and J gave up 0 bases, with 16 bases separating them. CDR3 in DNA: TGTGCCAGCACCCCAGGGGGGGTTTCCTCCTACGAGCAGTACTTC. Its translation: CASTPGGVSSYEQYF.

This chain links TRBV6-2 or TRBV6-3 with TRBJ2-7; D assignment may be TRBD1 or TRBD2 (5 bases each). The CDR3 has 15 residues. V lost 0 bases and J lost 2, with 11 bases in between. Germline V gives CDR1 MNHEY, CDR2 SVGEGT. In nucleotides, the CDR3 is TGTGCCAGCAGTTACTCGATGCAGGGAGCCTACGAGCAGTACTTC. Residues: CASSYSMQGAYEQYF.

In its sample, this clonotype was seen many times. The chain joins TRBV19 to TRBJ1-5; D may be TRBD1 (5 bases). Germline V CDR1 and CDR2: LNHDA, SQIVND (reference sequence). The CDR3 is 15 amino acids. V lost 9 bases and J 0 bases, leaving 15 bases between the germline ends. The CDR3 DNA reads TGTGCCAGCCGGCGGAGGGGCGGTAGCAATCAGCCCCAGCATTTT. This translates into CASRRRGGSNQPQHF. Combining the CDR3 with reference TRBV19 and TRBJ1-5 gives the whole variable domain DGGITQSPKYLFRKEGQNVTLSCEQNLNHDAMYWYRQDPGQGLRLIYYSQIVNDFQKGDIAEGYSVSREKKESFPLTVTSAQKNPTAFYLCASRRRGGSNQPQHFGDGTRLSIL.

This clonotype was detected a few times. CDR3 residues: CASRGTSRGWNEQFF. CDR3 sequence (DNA): TGTGCCAGCAGGGGGACTAGCAGGGGGTGGAATGAGCAGTTCTTC. V usage is TRBV27 and J usage is TRBJ2-1; 9 bases fit TRBD2. The germline CDR1 and CDR2 sequences are MNHEY and SMNVEV (reference sequence). The trim removed 6 bases at V and 7 bases at J, leaving 10 bases unmatched. This CDR3 spans 15 amino acids.

This clonotype was recorded at least ten times. The chain carries TRBV12-3 or TRBV12-4 and TRBJ2-5, with D unresolved. V was pared by 10 bases and J by 5 bases, with 17 bases between. The CDR3 is made up of 13 amino acids. Written as DNA, the CDR3 is TGTGCCATAGGATCCACCCGGTGGGAGACCCAGTACTTC. The encoded protein is CAIGSTRWETQYF.

This clonotype was observed at least ten times. This chain connects TRBV7-2 to TRBJ2-3, with 13 bases aligning to TRBD2. The CDR3 length is 18 residues. Germline trimming cut 3 bases from V and 10 bases from J; bases unmatched to any gene: 16. Germline CDR1 SGHTA, CDR2 FQGNSA. As DNA, the CDR3 is TGTGCCAGCAGCTTTGAACACCTACTAGCGGGGGGGACGGGCCCGCAGTATTTT. Translated, it gives CASSFEHLLAGGTGPQYF.

This clonotype was seen repeatedly, ten times or more. This chain links TRBV7-3 with TRBJ2-3; 11 bases fit TRBD2. Germline V lookup: CDR1 SGHTA, CDR2 FQGTGA. The ends lost 4 bases at V and 6 bases at J; junction bases unmatched: 9. The length of the CDR3 is 16 residues. The chain's CDR3 is CASSYSGTSGPDTQYF. The CDR3 DNA reads TGTGCCAGCAGCTACTCCGGGACTAGCGGTCCTGATACGCAGTATTTT.

This clonotype was found many times. This chain connects TRBV7-9 to TRBJ2-3; unclear D gene. The CDR3 runs to 14 residues. V was trimmed by 4 bases and J by 0 bases, leaving 8 bases between them. The V gene's germline CDR1 is SEHNR and CDR2 FQNEAQ (reference sequence). The CDR3 spells CASSSYGSTDTQYF. The CDR3, as DNA: TGTGCCAGCAGCTCGTACGGGAGCACAGATACGCAGTATTTT.

This clonotype was counted a few times. The chain links TRBV6-2 or TRBV6-3 to TRBJ2-7; D call uncertain. This CDR3 spans 14 amino acids. V lost 11 bases and J 0 bases, leaving 17 bases between the germline ends. Germline values: CDR1 MNHEY, CDR2 SVGEGT. CDR3 nucleotides: TGTGCCGGGTCCACAAGGCTCGGCTCCTACGAGCAGTACTTC. Translating gives CAGSTRLGSYEQYF.

This clonotype was seen a few times. The chain joins TRBV5-5 to TRBJ1-1; D remains ambiguous. Germline loops: CDR1 SGHKS, CDR2 YYEKEE (reference sequence). The CDR3 runs to 16 residues. Between the trimmed V and J ends, which lost 1 base and 6 bases, there was a span of 19 bases. For the CDR3, the DNA is TGTGCCAGCAGCTTGTGGGAGACCGGGAATGAACCTGAAGCTTTCTTT. This translates into CASSLWETGNEPEAFF.

Only a few counts were recorded for this clonotype. The chain combines TRBV5-4 with TRBJ2-3; unclear D gene. The CDR3 runs 14 residues. Looked up from germline, CDR1 is SGHNT and CDR2 is YYREEE (reference sequence). Trimming removed 0 bases at V and 6 bases at J, with 11 bases between. CDR3 DNA sequence: TGTGCCAGCAGCTTGGAAGGGTACGGGGATACGCAGTATTTT. As protein: CASSLEGYGDTQYF.

The chain has TRBV5-1 and TRBJ2-7; D gene ambiguous. Trimming stripped 3 bases from V and 2 bases from J, with 9 bases between. This CDR3 contains 13 residues. Germline V gene data show CDR1 as SGHRS and CDR2 as YFSETQ. The CDR3 bases are TGCGCCAGCAGCTCATCTAATACCTACGAGCAGTACTTC. It yields the protein CASSSSNTYEQYF.

This clonotype was seen at least ten times. The chain has TRBV7-6 and TRBJ2-3; possible D gene TRBD2, 5 bases. V lost 1 base and J 3 bases, leaving 8 bases between the germline ends. Germline CDR1 and CDR2: SGHVS and FNYEAQ. The CDR3 is 14 amino acids. The CDR3 nucleotides are TGTGCCAGCAGCTTAGGACCGGGGACAGATACGCAGTATTTT. It encodes CASSLGPGTDTQYF.

This clonotype was recorded at least ten times. The V and J genes are TRBV7-2 and TRBJ1-1, with 9 bases fitting TRBD1. V shed 5 bases and J 4 bases; nucleotides not matched to a gene: 8. The CDR3 spans 15 residues. The germline gives CDR1 SGHTA, CDR2 FQGNSA. CDR3 coding DNA: TGTGCCAGCAGCCCAATAAACAGGGGGCCCACTGAAGCTTTCTTT. Amino acid sequence: CASSPINRGPTEAFF.

This clonotype was detected ten times or more. The chain uses TRBV4-1 and TRBJ1-2; 9 nucleotides agree with TRBD1. Germline-derived CDR1 and CDR2 are MGHRA and YSYEKL. V lost 4 bases to trimming and J lost 2 bases; unmatched junction nucleotides: 5. The CDR3 extends over 15 amino acids. CDR3 in DNA: TGCGCCAGCAGCCCCCTAGGACAGGGGAACTATGGCTACACCTTC. It is translated as CASSPLGQGNYGYTF.

The table lists this clonotype with many counts. The chain combines TRBV28 with TRBJ2-5; D gene uncertain. Germline V lookup: CDR1 MDHEN, CDR2 SYDVKM. V dropped 5 bases and J dropped 7 bases, with 8 bases sitting between them. This CDR3 has 11 residues. CDR3 coding DNA: TGTGCCAGCAGTGTTCCGGGGACCCAGTACTTC. Protein sequence: CASSVPGTQYF.

The gene calls are TRBV6-4 and TRBJ2-1; TRBD2 agrees at 10 bases. V lost 0 bases to trimming and J lost 3 bases; unmatched junction nucleotides: 2. The CDR3 contains 16 residues. Germline V gene sequence: CDR1 MRHNA, CDR2 SNTAGT. The CDR3 nucleotides read TGTGCCAGCAGTGACTCCGCTAGCGGGGGCTACAATGAGCAGTTCTTC. Translating it yields CASSDSASGGYNEQFF.

J is TRBJ2-5 and V is TRBV6-6, with no clear D. Between the trimmed V and J ends, which lost 4 bases and 5 bases, there was a span of 14 bases. Germline V gene data show CDR1 as MNHNY and CDR2 as SVGAGI (reference sequence). The CDR3 covers 14 residues. Here the CDR3 reads CASSFLLASETQYF. CDR3 in DNA: TGTGCCAGCAGTTTCCTCCTGGCCTCTGAGACCCAGTACTTC.